The 17 T cell receptor beta chains listed next were all sequenced from one sample in a study of identical twins. TCRdb re-analysed the 5' RACE reads in MiXCR, keeping a single row per CDR3 protein. Of about 220,000 distinct CDR3 sequences listed, about 7.5% are singletons. This same sample was also part of a study on yellow fever vaccine responses in identical twins.

Material: memory (CD45RO+) T cells sorted from blood. These receptor sequences come from a woman aged 18 to 35 in good health.

This clonotype was counted ten times or more. The chain is built from TRBV12-3 or TRBV12-4 and TRBJ2-7; the match to TRBD1 covers 7 bases. Trimming cost V 5 bases and J 0 bases; bases outside gene matches: 10. The CDR3 spans 16 residues. CDR3 region: CASSPAGTEISYEQYF. CDR3 sequence (DNA): TGTGCCAGCAGTCCTGCCGGGACAGAGATCTCCTACGAGCAGTACTTC.

This clonotype came up many times. J is TRBJ1-1 and V is TRBV7-3, with TRBD1 as a possible D gene (6 bases). The CDR3 has 14 amino acids. Germline loops: CDR1 SGHTA, CDR2 FQGTGA. V was pared by 2 bases and J by 4 bases, with 11 bases between. CDR3 nucleotide sequence: TGTGCCAGCAGCTTAGGGGGCAAGAGCACTGAAGCTTTCTTT. Its translation is CASSLGGKSTEAFF. Supplemented by reference TRBV7-3 and TRBJ1-1, the full variable domain reads GAGVSQTPSNKVTEKGKYVELRCDPISGHTALYWYRQSLGQGPEFLIYFQGTGAADDSGLPNDRFFAVRPEGSVSTLKIQRTERGDSAVYLCASSLGGKSTEAFFGQGTRLTVV.

This clonotype was observed many times. The chain employs TRBV5-1 and TRBJ2-4; D is unresolved. Germline lookup yields CDR1 SGHRS and CDR2 YFSETQ. CDR3 size: 14 residues. Trimming took off 0 bases at V and 10 bases at J, with 14 bases between the two ends. CDR3 in DNA: TGCGCCAGCAGCTTGGAGGCAGGCCATGGTATTCAGTACTTC. Protein: CASSLEAGHGIQYF.

This clonotype was seen more than once but under ten times. The CDR3 region has the DNA TGTGCCAGCAGTATAGGGCTGGGGTCCTACAATGAGCAGTTCTTC. It codes for CASSIGLGSYNEQFF. This chain uses TRBV6-2 or TRBV6-3 with TRBJ2-1; D is uncertain. CDR1 is MNHEY and CDR2 is SVGEGT in the germline V gene. V shed 5 bases and J shed 1 base, with 12 bases lying between them. The CDR3 runs to 15 residues.

There are many counts of this clonotype. The CDR3 DNA is TGCGCCAGCAGCGGCGGACAGCCAAACACTGAAGCTTTCTTT. Protein: CASSGGQPNTEAFF. The V call is TRBV5-1, the J call TRBJ1-1; a possible D gene is TRBD1 (6 bases). The CDR3 is 14 amino acids. Trimming pared 4 bases from V and 2 bases from J, leaving 12 bases between. Germline V CDR1 and CDR2: SGHRS, YFSETQ.

This clonotype has a count of ten or more. In DNA form, the CDR3 reads TGCAGTGCTAGAGGCGGCAATCAGCCCCAGCATTTT. Encoded protein: CSARGGNQPQHF. The rearrangement uses TRBV20-1 and TRBJ1-5; no reliable D call. Germline V gene data show CDR1 as DFQATT and CDR2 as SNEGSKA (reference sequence). Deletions cut 1 base from V and 2 bases from J, with 3 bases between. The CDR3 extends over 12 amino acids.

This clonotype was recorded many times. The chain joins TRBV5-1 to TRBJ2-1, with D unclear. Germline assignment: CDR1 SGHRS and CDR2 YFSETQ. The CDR3 consists of 13 residues. Trimming took 0 bases from V and 5 from J, leaving 6 bases between them. The CDR3, as DNA: TGCGCCAGCAGCTTGGGACCGGACAATGAGCAGTTCTTC. Its translation: CASSLGPDNEQFF. The entire variable domain, with the rest obtained from reference TRBV5-1 and TRBJ2-1, is as follows: KAGVTQTPRYLIKTRGQQVTLSCSPISGHRSVSWYQQTPGQGLQFLFEYFSETQRNKGNFPGRFSGRQFSNSRSEMNVSTLELGDSALYLCASSLGPDNEQFFGPGTRLTVL.

This clonotype was detected only a few times. The V call is TRBV15, the J call TRBJ2-3, with D maybe TRBD1 (6 bases). The CDR3 runs 14 residues. The V end was cut by 5 bases, the J end by 4 bases, with 13 bases between. CDR1 and CDR2 (germline): LNHNV, YYDKDF (reference sequence). In nucleotides, the CDR3 is TGTGCCACCAGCGGTACAGGGCCATCAGATACGCAGTATTTT. The encoded protein is CATSGTGPSDTQYF.

This clonotype was picked up a small number of times. J is TRBJ2-7 and V is TRBV11-3; 8 nucleotides align to TRBD2. The junction had 7 bases not matched to a gene; V was cut back by 1 base and J by 2 bases. Germline CDR1 and CDR2: SGHNT and YENEEA. The CDR3 is 16 amino acids. CDR3 DNA: TGTGCCAGCAGCTTAGTACCGGGAGGGCCCGCCTACGAGCAGTACTTC. It yields the protein CASSLVPGGPAYEQYF.

This clonotype came up a few times. The rearrangement uses TRBV5-4 and TRBJ2-7; 13 bases align to TRBD2. V was pared by 5 bases and J by 5 bases, with 7 bases of the junction left unmatched. CDR1 is SGHNT, CDR2 YYREEE, per germline (reference sequence). The CDR3 contains 15 residues. This CDR3 reads CASSQRLAGGHEQYF. The CDR3, as DNA: TGTGCCAGCAGTCAACGACTAGCGGGAGGCCACGAGCAGTACTTC.

In this sample, this clonotype turned up many times. V and J are TRBV7-9 and TRBJ2-2, with D unresolved. CDR1 is SEHNR and CDR2 is FQNEAQ in the germline V gene (reference sequence). The ends were cut back, 4 bases at V and 0 bases at J, with 9 bases in the middle. CDR3 length: 15 amino acids. The CDR3 DNA is TGTGCCAGCAGCTCCGATCAGTCGAACACCGGGGAGCTGTTTTTT. Amino acid sequence: CASSSDQSNTGELFF.

This clonotype was seen a few times. The CDR3 spells CASSLGSRTNEKLFF. CDR3 nucleotide sequence: TGTGCCAGCAGCTTAGGATCCAGAACTAATGAAAAACTGTTTTTT. V gene TRBV7-9 combines with J gene TRBJ1-4, with D unclear. This CDR3 spans 15 amino acids. V was shortened by 1 base and J by 1 base, with 7 bases between the two germline ends. Germline V gene sequence: CDR1 SEHNR, CDR2 FQNEAQ (reference sequence). Complete variable domain (other parts from reference TRBV7-9 and TRBJ1-4): DTGVSQNPRHKITKRGQNVTFRCDPISEHNRLYWYRQTLGQGPEFLTYFQNEAQLEKSRLLSDRFSAERPKGSFSTLEIQRTEQGDSAMYLCASSLGSRTNEKLFFGSGTQLSVL.

This clonotype occurred many times. This chain uses TRBV3-1 with TRBJ1-6; 8 bases align to TRBD1. Germline CDR1 is LGHDT and CDR2 is YNNKEL (reference sequence). This CDR3 comprises 17 residues. Unmatched junction bases numbered 16, after V lost 1 base and J lost 14 bases. CDR3 coding DNA: TGTGCCAGCAGCCAAGGCAACAGGGGGTCCTTGGGGTTAGCCCTCCACTTT. Encoded protein: CASSQGNRGSLGLALHF.

The table lists this clonotype with a few counts. The chain has TRBV11-2 and TRBJ1-2; D perhaps matches TRBD1 (5 bases). CDR1 and CDR2 (germline): SGHAT, FQNNGV. The CDR3 is 15 amino acids. Between the trimmed V and J ends, which lost 5 bases and 8 bases, there was a span of 21 bases. The CDR3 coding sequence is TGTGCCAGCAGCCCCAAGATCCAGGGACCTGGCGGCTACACCTTC. Protein product: CASSPKIQGPGGYTF.

This clonotype was detected only a few times. The gene calls are TRBV11-1 and TRBJ2-6; 8 bases match TRBD1. This CDR3 comprises 20 residues. The germline V gene encodes CDR1 SGHAT and CDR2 FQDESV (reference sequence). Trimming cost V 4 bases and J 0 bases; bases outside gene matches: 14. The CDR3 coding sequence is TGTGCCAGCAGCTCGACTCCGGGACAGGTTACCGCCTCTGGGGCCAACGTCCTGACTTTC. Translating gives CASSSTPGQVTASGANVLTF.

This clonotype was counted a few times. The gene calls are TRBV6-5 and TRBJ2-7, with a weak D call TRBD2 (7 bases). The length of the CDR3 is 14 residues. Trimming removed 0 bases at V and 7 bases at J, with 13 bases between. Germline lookup yields CDR1 MNHEY and CDR2 SVGAGI. The CDR3 coding sequence is TGTGCCAGCAGTTACTCGTGGGGAGGGGGGGAGCAGTACTTC. This encodes CASSYSWGGGEQYF.

The gene calls are TRBV4-3 and TRBJ1-1, with D uncertain. This CDR3 spans 15 amino acids. CDR1 LGHNA and CDR2 YSLEER come from the germline V gene. Trimming left V 0 bases short and J 4 bases short, with 12 bases between. The CDR3 protein is CASSQEPPKGTEAFF. CDR3 DNA: TGCGCCAGCAGCCAAGAACCGCCCAAGGGCACTGAAGCTTTCTTT.